This TCR beta chain was recorded in a study of cytomegalovirus exposure and HLA in healthy donors. The study's findings and limits: Later analysis found that TCR beta chains associated with HLA were more clonally expanded than other, equally common chains. Later, TCR association rates were found to vary by HLA locus, highest for DRB1 and lowest for HLA-C. HLA alleles were associated with some 17,000 TCR beta sequences in a later analysis at 0.05 false discovery rate.

In regard to this clone: Its matching antigen is unknown.

The PCR used 60 Vbeta and 13 Jbeta primers. The repertoire was sequenced with immunoSEQ multiplex PCR; TCRdb's copy has only in-frame clones and lacks some. The sample holds 150,000 to 200,000 clones, more than 75% seen once. Despite likely unrecorded immune exposures, the donors were nominally healthy at the time of sampling. The CDR3 spans 15 residues. Germline V gene sequence: CDR1 SGHNT, CDR2 YYREEE (reference sequence). With 0 bases removed from V and 3 bases from J, the gap between germline ends came to 10 bases. J is TRBJ2-1 and V is TRBV5-4, with no clear D. Sequencing was performed on PBMCs. The source is a woman in her 30s in good health and CMV-seropositive. The CDR3 bases are TGTGCCAGCAGCTTGGAACCTCTCAGCTACAATGAGCAGTTCTTC. It specifies CASSLEPLSYNEQFF.